Sequencing of this TCR beta chain was carried out in a study of metastatic and nonmetastatic thyroid tumors. Study-wide context: Repertoires from blood and tumor or nodule tissue of malignant and benign thyroid patients were compared.

Points from the study as a whole: Across blood and tumor, TCR beta diversity in malignant thyroid tumors was reportedly significantly higher than in benign nodules.

How the authors handled the data: In papillary thyroid cancer, a distant-metastasis classifier was built using CDR3 differences across clinicopathological groups. Through MiXCR, TCRdb re-clonotyped the PCR reads. It is TCRdb's table, rather than the study itself, that gives the V and J calls and clone size. Of around 37,000 clones listed, approximately 24% are singletons. Thyroid surgery was preceded by no treatment in any patient. V dropped 6 bases and J dropped 1 base, with 19 bases sitting between them. The CDR3 runs to 16 residues. Germline CDR1 is SGHAT and CDR2 is FQNNGV. Concerning this clone: Its antigen is as yet unknown.

This clonotype was sampled from a female donor with papillary thyroid cancer or a benign thyroid nodule (not recorded which). Some clones in this sample may be carry-over from other donors' samples. The chain employs TRBV11-2 and TRBJ2-7; D is perhaps TRBD2 (6 bases). Sequencing used tumor tissue. The CDR3 bases are TGTGCCAGCAGGTGGGGGTTAGCGGCAAATTCCTACGAGCAGTACTTC. Encoded protein: CASRWGLAANSYEQYF.